Below, 24 T cell receptor beta chains from the same sample are listed, as sequenced in a study of blood T cell repertoires in COVID-19 (dated by TCRdb to 2019 to 2021). To prepare the library, the immunoSEQ multiplex PCR assay was applied. Drawn from immuneACCESS, this table holds only the in-frame rearrangements with V and J called that TCRdb kept. Clones are partly lost; checked studies trace under half to an unresolved V gene and leave the rest unexplained. Here the sample has roughly 200,000 clones; 80% to 90% occur a single time. The ten largest clones capture 3% to 4% of the sample. The specimen sequenced was PBMCs or T cells enriched from blood (not recorded which). Receptors were obtained from a woman aged 40 to 55 with acute COVID-19.

This clone has a single count. The CDR3 is CASSLLGPGQGLGYTF. The CDR3 region has the DNA TGTGCCAGCAGTTTATTAGGACCGGGACAGGGCTTAGGCTACACCTTC. The chain combines TRBV28 with TRBJ1-2; 9 positions agree with TRBD1. The CDR3 runs to 16 residues. Germline trimming cut 1 base from V and 8 bases from J; bases unmatched to any gene: 11. CDR1 is MDHEN, CDR2 SYDVKM, per germline.

This clone was detected once. The V gene is TRBV11-3, the J gene TRBJ2-5, with D possibly TRBD1 on 5 matching bases. V was shortened by 3 bases and J by 5 bases, with 22 bases between the two germline ends. The CDR3 extends over 17 amino acids. CDR1 and CDR2 from the germline V gene are SGHNT and YENEEA. CDR3 nucleotide sequence: TGTGCCAGCAGCTTTTCGCAGGGTCGCCCTTTTGGGGAGACCCAGTACTTC. Protein product: CASSFSQGRPFGETQYF.

With regard to this clone: At one of its ends the junction is not consistent with the germline gene, which may arise from a read error. The sample carries other DNA sequences with the same CDR3. The chain is built from TRBV2 and TRBJ2-2; TRBD1 aligns across 7 bases. CDR1 SNHLY and CDR2 FYNNEI come from the germline V gene. The CDR3 spans 17 residues. The CDR3 loop reads CASLWSEGAANTGELFF. Here the CDR3 DNA reads TGTGCCAGCCTCTGGTCTGAGGGGGCCGCGAACACCGGGGAGCTATTTTTT.

The chain is built from TRBV7-8 and TRBJ1-5; TRBD1 is a possible D gene (6 bases). The V gene lost 0 bases and the J gene lost 2 bases, with 17 bases spanning the gap. There are 18 residues in the CDR3. Germline V CDR1 and CDR2: SGHVS, FQNEAQ. Here the CDR3 reads CASSLADPYRAGNQPQHF. As DNA, the CDR3 is TGTGCCAGCAGCTTAGCGGACCCATACAGGGCTGGCAATCAGCCCCAGCATTTT.

The chain recombines TRBV15 with TRBJ2-7; the match to TRBD2 covers 10 bases. CDR3 length equals 14 residues. In germline, CDR1 is LNHNV, CDR2 YYDKDF (reference sequence). With 6 bases clipped from V and 6 bases from J, the junction kept 8 bases outside the gene matches. The CDR3 loop is CATRKREGLSEQYF. CDR3 DNA: TGTGCCACCAGGAAGCGGGAGGGCCTCTCCGAGCAGTACTTC.

This chain links TRBV28 with TRBJ2-1, with 9 bases fitting TRBD2. CDR1 is MDHEN and CDR2 is SYDVKM in the germline V gene. There are 15 residues in the CDR3. Losses at the gene ends were 4 bases for V and 6 bases for J; bases not matched to a gene: 7. The CDR3 reads CASSSLGGRANEQFF. The DNA for the CDR3 is TGTGCCAGCAGTTCCCTAGGCGGGAGGGCCAATGAGCAGTTCTTC.

The CDR3 reads CATSRGSGRANEQFF. CDR3 DNA: TGTGCCACCAGCAGAGGTTCAGGGCGCGCGAATGAGCAGTTCTTC. The chain is built from TRBV15 and TRBJ2-1; D perhaps matches TRBD1 (5 bases). The length of the CDR3 is 15 residues. V dropped 1 base and J dropped 7 bases, with 14 bases sitting between them. Germline-derived CDR1 and CDR2 are LNHNV and YYDKDF (reference sequence).

The table lists this clone with many counts. The chain couples TRBV12-3 or TRBV12-4 to TRBJ2-2; D is ambiguous. This CDR3 has 12 amino acids. Trimming stripped 3 bases from V and 5 bases from J, with 4 bases between. The CDR3, as DNA: TGTGCCAGCAGTTTTGTAACCGGGGAGCTGTTTTTT. This translates into CASSFVTGELFF.

The CDR3 is CASSPGTSGRLNEQFF. Written as DNA, the CDR3 is TGTGCCAGCAGCCCCGGGACTAGCGGGAGGCTCAATGAGCAGTTCTTC. The J gene is TRBJ2-1, the V gene TRBV7-3; 15 positions agree with TRBD2. The CDR3 consists of 16 residues. Germline V gene sequence: CDR1 SGHTA, CDR2 FQGTGA. Trimming took 5 bases from V and 6 from J; bases not matched to a gene: 5.

The chain links TRBV24-1 to TRBJ2-2; 9 bases agree with TRBD1. CDR3 length: 17 amino acids. Germline CDR1 is KGHDR and CDR2 is SFDVKD. J was trimmed by 4 bases and V by 1 base; bases with no gene match: 6. The CDR3 region is CATSDLGVGQGTGELFF. For the CDR3, the DNA is TGTGCCACCAGTGATTTAGGGGTGGGACAGGGCACCGGGGAGCTGTTTTTT.

This clone has a handful of counts. The rearrangement links TRBV5-4 to TRBJ2-7; 8 bases align to TRBD1. J lost 6 bases, V lost 4 bases, and 3 bases had no gene match. The CDR3 is 12 residues long. The germline CDR1 and CDR2 sequences are SGHNT and YYREEE (reference sequence). CDR3 sequence: CASSHDRGEQYF. CDR3 in DNA: TGTGCCAGCAGCCACGACAGGGGCGAGCAGTACTTC.

The chain uses TRBV27 and TRBJ1-1; tentatively, D is TRBD1 (5 bases). Germline V gene lookup returns CDR1 MNHEY and CDR2 SMNVEV (reference sequence). V was pared by 5 bases and J by 0 bases, with 13 bases between. CDR3 length: 15 residues. The CDR3 DNA sequence: TGTGCCAGCAGTCTCAGACAGTTTATGAACACTGAAGCTTTCTTT. Its protein is CASSLRQFMNTEAFF.

The rearrangement uses TRBV2 and TRBJ2-2; 9 nucleotides match TRBD2. CDR1 and CDR2 from the germline V gene are SNHLY and FYNNEI. With 0 bases clipped from V and 7 bases from J, the junction kept 3 bases outside the gene matches. This CDR3 is built from 15 residues. For the CDR3, the DNA is TGTGCCAGCAGTGAAGCTAGCGGGAGAGTCGGGGAGCTGTTTTTT. Amino acids: CASSEASGRVGELFF.

The CDR3 is CASSGTGTGSLEQYF. DNA for the CDR3: TGTGCCAGTAGTGGGACCGGGACAGGGTCCCTCGAGCAGTACTTC. The V call is TRBV19, the J call TRBJ2-7, with 9 positions matching TRBD1. The ends lost 5 bases at V and 6 bases at J; junction bases unmatched: 11. The length of the CDR3 is 15 residues. Germline values: CDR1 LNHDA, CDR2 SQIVND (reference sequence).

This clone was observed a few times. The genes are TRBV4-1 and TRBJ1-5; no reliable D call. The V end lost 0 bases, the J end lost 1 base, and 10 bases lay between the germline ends. CDR1 is MGHRA and CDR2 is YSYEKL in the germline V gene. The CDR3 is 16 amino acids. The CDR3 sequence: CASSQDRLESNQPQHF. Written as DNA, the CDR3 is TGCGCCAGCAGCCAAGATCGCCTCGAGAGCAATCAGCCCCAGCATTTT.

V is TRBV7-8 and J is TRBJ2-3; possible D gene TRBD1, 5 bases. V was trimmed by 2 bases and J by 5 bases, leaving 11 bases between them. Germline V gives CDR1 SGHVS, CDR2 FQNEAQ. The CDR3 runs to 14 residues. The CDR3 DNA sequence: TGTGCCAGCAGCTTAATAGGGGATGTAGATACGCAGTATTTT. It encodes CASSLIGDVDTQYF.

This clone came up once. The rearrangement joins TRBV27 to TRBJ2-1; 12 nucleotides match TRBD2. CDR1 and CDR2 (germline): MNHEY, SMNVEV (reference sequence). The CDR3 has 16 amino acids. Unmatched junction bases numbered 9, after V lost 5 bases and J lost 7 bases. CDR3 sequence: CASSARTSGIANEQFF. The CDR3 DNA is TGTGCCAGCAGTGCCCGGACTAGCGGGATAGCGAATGAGCAGTTCTTC.

The chain couples TRBV29-1 to TRBJ2-5; 7 bases match TRBD2. The CDR3 has 13 amino acids. With V trimmed by 5 bases and J by 5 bases, 8 bases remained unmatched. CDR1 and CDR2 from the germline V gene are SQVTM and ANQGSEA. The CDR3, as DNA: TGCAGCGTTAGTAGCGGGCTTAGGGAGACCCAGTACTTC. Translated, it gives CSVSSGLRETQYF. The whole variable domain, remainder taken from reference TRBV29-1 and TRBJ2-5, is SAVISQKPSRDICQRGTSLTIQCQVDSQVTMMFWYRQQPGQSLTLIATANQGSEATYESGFVIDKFPISRPNLTFSTLTVSNMSPEDSSIYLCSVSSGLRETQYFGPGTRLLVL.

The CDR3, as DNA: TGTGCCAGCAGTTCCTTCCAAGAGACCCAGTACTTC. Encoded protein: CASSSFQETQYF. This sequence joins TRBV28 and TRBJ2-5, with D uncertain. Trimming shortened V by 4 bases and J by 1 base, and 4 bases separated the two germline ends. The CDR3 is 12 residues long. CDR1 and CDR2 (germline): MDHEN, SYDVKM.

This chain uses TRBV3-1 (or the pseudogene TRBV3-2) with TRBJ2-5; maybe TRBD1 (5 bases). The CDR3 totals 18 residues. The germline V and J ends were trimmed by 1 base and 3 bases, with 21 bases remaining between them. Germline V gives CDR1 LGHDT, CDR2 YNNKEL (reference sequence). The CDR3 loop reads CASSQVYSQLQGKETQYF. CDR3 nucleotides: TGTGCCAGCAGCCAAGTATATAGTCAGCTCCAGGGTAAAGAGACCCAGTACTTC.

The DNA for the CDR3 is TGTGCCAGCCGAGGGCCCGGGTCCTACAATGAGCAGTTCTTC. Translation gives CASRGPGSYNEQFF. The rearrangement links TRBV28 to TRBJ2-1; possibly TRBD2 for D (5 bases). This CDR3 contains 14 residues. Trimming took off 8 bases at V and 1 base at J, with 12 bases between the two ends. The V gene's germline CDR1 is MDHEN and CDR2 SYDVKM. Full variable domain (remainder filled in from reference TRBV28 and TRBJ2-1): DVKVTQSSRYLVKRTGEKVFLECVQDMDHENMFWYRQDPGLGLRLIYFSYDVKMKEKGDIPEGYSVSREKKERFSLILESASTNQTSMYLCASRGPGSYNEQFFGPGTRLTVL.

The chain joins TRBV28 to TRBJ2-7; 13 bases map to TRBD2. The CDR3 contains 16 residues. Losses at the gene ends were 7 bases for V and 1 base for J; bases not matched to a gene: 7. CDR1 is MDHEN and CDR2 is SYDVKM in the germline V gene. This CDR3 reads CASTQPGLAGSYEQYF. CDR3 bases: TGTGCCAGCACCCAGCCGGGACTAGCGGGATCCTACGAGCAGTACTTC. Based on the CDR3 plus reference TRBV28 and TRBJ2-7, the full variable domain is DVKVTQSSRYLVKRTGEKVFLECVQDMDHENMFWYRQDPGLGLRLIYFSYDVKMKEKGDIPEGYSVSREKKERFSLILESASTNQTSMYLCASTQPGLAGSYEQYFGPGTRLTVT.

The V and J genes are TRBV25-1 and TRBJ1-1, with 10 bases identical to TRBD1. Germline V lookup: CDR1 MGHDK, CDR2 SYGVNS. This CDR3 has 14 residues. J gave up 6 bases and V 3 bases, and 4 bases lay outside the gene matches. The CDR3 loop is CASSDRDRGPEAFF. The CDR3 region has the DNA TGTGCCAGCAGTGACCGGGACAGGGGTCCTGAAGCTTTCTTT.

The chain is built from TRBV28 and TRBJ2-7; D ambiguous. Looked up from germline, CDR1 is MDHEN and CDR2 is SYDVKM. V was cut by 4 bases and J by 6 bases, with 7 bases left in between. This CDR3 has 11 residues. Written as DNA, the CDR3 is TGTGCCAGCAGTTCGGTCTTCGAGCAGTACTTC. Its translation is CASSSVFEQYF.